This TCR beta chain was sequenced for a study of blood T cell repertoires in COVID-19. Study context: Sites in the United States, Italy and Spain provided acute and convalescent COVID-19 samples. T cells, B-cell-depleted T cells, or PBMCs supplied cDNA or gDNA.

This clone came up once. The CDR3 length is 15 residues. The V gene end was trimmed by 4 bases and the J gene end by 1 base; junction bases not matched to a gene: 2. CDR1 LGHDT and CDR2 YNNKEL come from the germline V gene (reference sequence). Source study methods: Reference gene primer amplification gave estimated nucleated cell counts. TCRdb's copy holds only in-frame clones and misses some; the assay was immunoSEQ multiplex PCR. V, J and clone size are those of that table, while D and trimming were read from the DNA. The sample contains around 260,000 clones, about 89% of which appear only once. The sample taken for sequencing was peripheral blood. The chain employs TRBV3-1 (or the pseudogene TRBV3-2) and TRBJ1-5, with TRBD1 identical over 9 bases. The TCR sequence derives from a man younger than 45 with acute or convalescent COVID-19. CDR3 nucleotide sequence: TGTGCCAGCAGCCTCGGGACAGGGAGCAATCAGCCCCAGCATTTT. Protein product: CASSLGTGSNQPQHF.